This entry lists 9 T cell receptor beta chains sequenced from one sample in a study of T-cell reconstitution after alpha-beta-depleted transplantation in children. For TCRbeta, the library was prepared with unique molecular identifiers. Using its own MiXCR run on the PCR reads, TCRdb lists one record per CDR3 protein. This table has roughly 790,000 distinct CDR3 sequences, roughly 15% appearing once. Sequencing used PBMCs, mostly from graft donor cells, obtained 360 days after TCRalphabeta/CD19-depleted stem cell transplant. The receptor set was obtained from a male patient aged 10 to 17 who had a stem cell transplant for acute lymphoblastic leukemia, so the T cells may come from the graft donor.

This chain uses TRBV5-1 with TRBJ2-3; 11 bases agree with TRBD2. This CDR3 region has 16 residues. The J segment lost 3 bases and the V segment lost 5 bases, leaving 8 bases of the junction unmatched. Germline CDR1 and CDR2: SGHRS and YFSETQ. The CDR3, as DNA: TGCGCCAGCAGATTAGCGGGAGGGTTCGGAACAGATACGCAGTATTTT. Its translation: CASRLAGGFGTDTQYF.

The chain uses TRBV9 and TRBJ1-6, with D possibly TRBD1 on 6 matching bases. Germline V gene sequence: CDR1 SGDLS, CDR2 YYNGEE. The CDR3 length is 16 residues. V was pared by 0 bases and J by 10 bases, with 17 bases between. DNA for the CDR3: TGTGCCAGCAGCGTAGAGGGGGGGACGGAGGACTCACCCCTCCACTTT. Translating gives CASSVEGGTEDSPLHF.

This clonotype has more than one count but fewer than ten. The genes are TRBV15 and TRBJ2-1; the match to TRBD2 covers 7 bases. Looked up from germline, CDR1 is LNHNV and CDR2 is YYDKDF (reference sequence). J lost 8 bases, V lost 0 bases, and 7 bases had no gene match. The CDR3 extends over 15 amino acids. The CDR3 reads CATSRDRGGSDEQFF. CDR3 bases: TGTGCCACCAGCAGAGATAGGGGCGGGAGTGATGAGCAGTTCTTC. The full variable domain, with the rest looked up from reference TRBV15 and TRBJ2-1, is DAMVIQNPRYQVTQFGKPVTLSCSQTLNHNVMYWYQQKSSQAPKLLFHYYDKDFNNEADTPDNFQSRRPNTSFCFLDIRSPGLGDTAMYLCATSRDRGGSDEQFFGPGTRLTVL.

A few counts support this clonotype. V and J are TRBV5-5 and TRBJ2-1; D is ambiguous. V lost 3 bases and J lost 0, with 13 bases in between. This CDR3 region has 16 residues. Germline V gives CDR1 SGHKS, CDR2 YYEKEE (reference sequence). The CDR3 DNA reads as TGTGCCAGCAGCTCTGCGTGGGGTAGCTCCTACAATGAGCAGTTCTTC. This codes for CASSSAWGSSYNEQFF.

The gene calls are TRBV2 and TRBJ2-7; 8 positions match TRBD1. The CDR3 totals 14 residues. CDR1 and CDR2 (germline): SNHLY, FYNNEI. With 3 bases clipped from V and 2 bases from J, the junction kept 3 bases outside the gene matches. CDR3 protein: CASSDQGAAYEQYF. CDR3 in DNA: TGTGCCAGCAGTGATCAGGGGGCCGCCTACGAGCAGTACTTC.

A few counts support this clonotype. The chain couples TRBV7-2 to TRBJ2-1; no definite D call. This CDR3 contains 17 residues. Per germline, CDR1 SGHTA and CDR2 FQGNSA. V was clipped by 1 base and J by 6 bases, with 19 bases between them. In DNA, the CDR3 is TGTGCCAGCAGCTTAGTAGGTCGCCGAGGCCTTCCCAATGAGCAGTTCTTC. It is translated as CASSLVGRRGLPNEQFF.

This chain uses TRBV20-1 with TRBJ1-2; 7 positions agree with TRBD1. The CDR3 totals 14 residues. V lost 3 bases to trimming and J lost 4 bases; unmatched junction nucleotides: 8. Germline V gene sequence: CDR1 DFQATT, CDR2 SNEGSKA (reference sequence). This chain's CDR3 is CSARRGQTLYGYTF. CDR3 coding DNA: TGCAGTGCTAGGAGGGGACAGACACTCTATGGCTACACCTTC.

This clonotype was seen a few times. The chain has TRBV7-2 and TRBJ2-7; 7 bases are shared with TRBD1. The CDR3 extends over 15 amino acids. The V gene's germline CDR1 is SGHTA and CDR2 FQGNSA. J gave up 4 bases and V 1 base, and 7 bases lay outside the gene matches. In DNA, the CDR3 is TGTGCCAGCAGCTTAGGAGTAGGGGGCGGGTACGAGCAGTACTTC. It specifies CASSLGVGGGYEQYF.

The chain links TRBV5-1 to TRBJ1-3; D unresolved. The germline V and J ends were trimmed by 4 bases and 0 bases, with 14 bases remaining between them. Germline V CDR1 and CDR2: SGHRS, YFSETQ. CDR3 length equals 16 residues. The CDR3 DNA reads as TGCGCCAGCAGCCCCGGCGACAACGGCTCTGGAAACACCATATATTTT. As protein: CASSPGDNGSGNTIYF. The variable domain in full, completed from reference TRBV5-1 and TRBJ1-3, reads KAGVTQTPRYLIKTRGQQVTLSCSPISGHRSVSWYQQTPGQGLQFLFEYFSETQRNKGNFPGRFSGRQFSNSRSEMNVSTLELGDSALYLCASSPGDNGSGNTIYFGEGSWLTVV.